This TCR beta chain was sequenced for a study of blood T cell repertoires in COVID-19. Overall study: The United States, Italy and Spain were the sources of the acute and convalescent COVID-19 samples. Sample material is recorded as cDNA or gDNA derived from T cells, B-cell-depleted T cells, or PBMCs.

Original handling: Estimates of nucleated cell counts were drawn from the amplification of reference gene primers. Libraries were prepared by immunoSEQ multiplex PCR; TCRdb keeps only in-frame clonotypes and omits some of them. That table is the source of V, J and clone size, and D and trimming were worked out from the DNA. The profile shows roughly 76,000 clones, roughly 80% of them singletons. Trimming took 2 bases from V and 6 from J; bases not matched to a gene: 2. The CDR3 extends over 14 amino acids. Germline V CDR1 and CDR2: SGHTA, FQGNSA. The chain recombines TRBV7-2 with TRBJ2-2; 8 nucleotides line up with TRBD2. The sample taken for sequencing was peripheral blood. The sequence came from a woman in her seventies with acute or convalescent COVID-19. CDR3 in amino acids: CASSLWREAGELFF. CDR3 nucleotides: TGTGCCAGCAGCTTATGGCGGGAGGCCGGGGAGCTGTTTTTT.